The rows below give T cell receptor beta chains drawn from one sample of a study of T cell responses to AZD1222 COVID-19 vaccine. Profiled with immunoSEQ multiplex PCR; TCRdb holds only in-frame clones, not every one. The top ten clones hold 12% of a sample with about 120,000 clones, about 86% of them seen once. The material sequenced was peripheral blood, taken on day 0 of AZD1222 vaccination. These receptors all stem from an adult in good health. The CDR3 runs from the conserved cysteine through the conserved F or W. A D gene is named only where the DNA matches it firmly. Size tells how often a clone was seen (once, few, many) or the class of an expanded clone, and some rows leave it out.

size,J,V,D,DNA,CDR3
-,TRBJ1-3,TRBV6-9,TRBD1,TGTGCCAGCAGTTCTGGGACAGGGAGTCTCACCATATATTTT,CASSSGTGSLTIYF
-,TRBJ2-5,TRBV7-9,TRBD2,TGTGCCAGCAGTTTAAGGGGGACTAGCGGGAGGGGAAAAGAGACCCAGTACTTC,CASSLRGTSGRGKETQYF
-,TRBJ1-4,TRBV7-2,TRBD1,TGTGCCAGCAGCAAGACAGGGAGAGATGAAAAACTGTTTTTT,CASSKTGRDEKLFF
-,TRBJ1-2,TRBV2,TRBD1,TGTGCCAGCCACATCTCAGGGGGCAGCTATGGCTACACCTTC,CASHISGGSYGYTF
-,TRBJ2-7,TRBV18,-,TGTGCCAGCTCACCTGCCGGGGGCGAGCAGTACTTC,CASSPAGGEQYF
-,TRBJ1-2,TRBV11-2,-,TGTGCCAGCAGCACCCACAGTACTAACTATGGCTACACCTTC,CASSTHSTNYGYTF
once,TRBJ1-4,TRBV2,-,TGTGCCAGCAGTGAGAGGTTGGTGGGTGAAAAACTGTTTTTT,CASSERLVGEKLFF
-,TRBJ1-6,TRBV5-1,TRBD1,TGCGCCAGCAGCTCCGACAGGGGAAGAACACCCCTCCACTTT,CASSSDRGRTPLHF
once,TRBJ1-6,TRBV6-1,-,TGTGCCAGCAGTGAAGCGTCACCCCTCCACTTT,CASSEASPLHF
-,TRBJ2-2,TRBV4-3,TRBD1,TGCGCCAGCAGCCAAGGGACAGGCGGCACCGGGGAGCTGTTTTTT,CASSQGTGGTGELFF
-,TRBJ2-7,TRBV7-7,-,TGTGCTAGCAGGGGGGGGGACAGTGTCGTCTACGAGCAGTACTTC,CASRGGDSVVYEQYF
-,TRBJ2-3,TRBV19,-,TGTGCCAGTAGTATAAGGCGGGATGACACAGATACGCAGTATTTT,CASSIRRDDTDTQYF
once,TRBJ1-2,TRBV7-9,-,TGTGCCAGCAGCTTAGCGGGGGGCCCTGGCTACACCTTC,CASSLAGGPGYTF
-,TRBJ2-7,TRBV18,-,TGTGCCAGCTCACCTTCCACAAACTCCTACGAGCAGTACTTC,CASSPSTNSYEQYF
-,TRBJ1-3,TRBV6-6,-,TGTGCCAGCAGCCGACAGGGAAACACCATATATTTT,CASSRQGNTIYF
-,TRBJ2-2,TRBV27,-,TGTGCCAGCAGAGACCGGACAGCCCGGGGCGGGGAGCTGTTTTTT,CASRDRTARGGELFF
-,TRBJ1-4,TRBV6-5,TRBD1,TGTGCCAGCAGGCCCGGGACAGAGTTGGGAAAACTGTTTTTT,CASRPGTELGKLFF
-,TRBJ1-4,TRBV19,-,TGTGCCAGTTCGGCTAGTTTTAATGAAAAACTGTTTTTT,CASSASFNEKLFF
-,TRBJ1-4,TRBV28,-,TGTGCCAGCAGCCCCACAGGTGCAACTAATGAAAAACTGTTTTTT,CASSPTGATNEKLFF
-,TRBJ1-6,TRBV6-5,-,TGTGCCAGCAGTTCTCACGAACACTCACCCCTCCACTTT,CASSSHEHSPLHF
-,TRBJ2-5,TRBV19,TRBD2,TGTGCCAGTAGTATTGTCGGGGGGGTGGCAGAGACCCAGTACTTC,CASSIVGGVAETQYF
-,TRBJ2-5,TRBV5-4,TRBD2,TGTGCCAGCACCACCCGAAGCGGGGCCGGTGGACAAGAGACCCAGTACTTC,CASTTRSGAGGQETQYF
-,TRBJ2-1,TRBV7-8,-,TGTGCCAGCAGCTTAGTAACCTCCTACAATGAGCAGTTCTTC,CASSLVTSYNEQFF
once,TRBJ2-1,TRBV5-5,-,TGTGCCAGCAGCCCCCGACTAACCACCTACAATGAGCAGTTCTTC,CASSPRLTTYNEQFF
-,TRBJ2-3,TRBV5-1,-,TGCGCCAGCAGCTCCCGACTAGTGGTAGATACGCAGTATTTT,CASSSRLVVDTQYF
-,TRBJ2-5,TRBV5-1,-,TGCGCCAGCGGGGAGACAGGGAGGGACCAAGAGACCCAGTACTTC,CASGETGRDQETQYF
-,TRBJ1-4,TRBV12-3/TRBV12-4,-,TGTGCCAGCAGGGAAAATGAAAAACTGTTTTTT,CASRENEKLFF
-,TRBJ2-4,TRBV18,TRBD2,TGTGCCAGCTCACCAATAGCGGGCGGGCCCTCGGGCAAAAACATTCAGTACTTC,CASSPIAGGPSGKNIQYF
-,TRBJ1-4,TRBV5-4,-,TGTGCCAGCAGACAGGACCCTAGCGGGGAAAAACTGTTTTTT,CASRQDPSGEKLFF
once,TRBJ1-2,TRBV10-3,-,TGTGCCATCAGTGACAGTGACAGAAAGGCCTTC,CAISDSDRKAF
-,TRBJ1-5,TRBV6-2/TRBV6-3,-,TGTGCCAGCAGTTACTGGAAAAATAGCAATCAGCCCCAGCATTTT,CASSYWKNSNQPQHF
-,TRBJ2-1,TRBV19,-,TGTGCCAGTAGTATAATGGTAAGAGTGGCGGGTGAGCAGTTCTTC,CASSIMVRVAGEQFF
-,TRBJ1-4,TRBV6-5,TRBD1,TGTGCCAGCAGTTACGGACAGGCAAATGAAAAACTGTTTTTT,CASSYGQANEKLFF
-,TRBJ1-1,TRBV19,TRBD1,TGTGCCAGTATGACAGGGAGCATGAACACTGAAGCTTTCTTT,CASMTGSMNTEAFF
-,TRBJ2-7,TRBV7-9,TRBD1,TGTGCCAGCAGCCCAGGACAGGGGAGAGGTGAGCAGTACTTC,CASSPGQGRGEQYF
-,TRBJ2-1,TRBV5-6,-,TGTGCCAGCGGCCTGTCAGGTGGGGAGCAGTTCTTC,CASGLSGGEQFF
-,TRBJ1-3,TRBV6-6,TRBD1,TGTGCCAGCAGTCCGGACAGGGACTCTGGAAACACCATATATTTT,CASSPDRDSGNTIYF
few,TRBJ1-4,TRBV30,-,TGTGCCTGGAGTCCCGGGGGCGGTATTGAAAAACTGTTTTTT,CAWSPGGGIEKLFF
-,TRBJ2-5,TRBV5-6,-,TGTGCCAGCAGCTTGGGGCAGGGGCGAGGGCAAGAGACCCAGTACTTC,CASSLGQGRGQETQYF
-,TRBJ1-2,TRBV28,TRBD1,TGTGCCAGCAGTTTCGGGGACAGAAGAATCTATGGCTACACCTTC,CASSFGDRRIYGYTF